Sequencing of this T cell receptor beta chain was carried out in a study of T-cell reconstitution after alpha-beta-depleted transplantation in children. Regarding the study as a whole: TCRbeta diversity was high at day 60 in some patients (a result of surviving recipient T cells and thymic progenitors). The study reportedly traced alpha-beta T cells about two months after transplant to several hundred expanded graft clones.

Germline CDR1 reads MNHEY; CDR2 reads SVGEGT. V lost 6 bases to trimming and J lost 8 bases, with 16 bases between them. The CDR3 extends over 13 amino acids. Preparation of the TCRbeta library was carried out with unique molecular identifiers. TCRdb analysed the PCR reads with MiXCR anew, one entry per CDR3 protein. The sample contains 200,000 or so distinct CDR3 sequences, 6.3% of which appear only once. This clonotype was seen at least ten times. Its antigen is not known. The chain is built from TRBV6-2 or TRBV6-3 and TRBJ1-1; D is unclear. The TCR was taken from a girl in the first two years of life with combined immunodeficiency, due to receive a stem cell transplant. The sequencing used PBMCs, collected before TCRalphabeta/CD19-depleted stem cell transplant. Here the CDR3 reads CASSRTVQREAFF. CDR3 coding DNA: TGTGCCAGCAGCCGGACGGTCCAGCGAGAAGCTTTCTTT.